The 17 T cell receptor beta chains presented below share a single source sample, sequenced in a study of blood T cells in healthy people across ages. The use of a sample-barcoded 5' primer and a J-beta primer mix characterized a second PCR of roughly 6 to 11 cycles. TCRdb fed the 5' RACE reads into MiXCR, producing one record per CDR3 protein. The data show fewer than 2 million distinct CDR3 sequences, approximately 39% seen once. Input material: blood. These receptors all stem from a human donor in good health.

The genes are TRBV19 and TRBJ1-1; TRBD1 matches at 7 bases. The CDR3 runs 15 residues. Losses at the gene ends were 3 bases for V and 4 bases for J; bases not matched to a gene: 8. CDR1 and CDR2 (germline): LNHDA, SQIVND (reference sequence). CDR3 in amino acids: CASSIREGASTEAFF. CDR3 nucleotide sequence: TGTGCCAGTAGTATTAGAGAGGGGGCGAGCACTGAAGCTTTCTTT.

This sequence joins TRBV3-1 and TRBJ1-6; 8 bases fit TRBD1. The CDR3 consists of 14 residues. Germline lookup yields CDR1 LGHDT and CDR2 YNNKEL (reference sequence). The V segment lost 4 bases and the J segment 10 bases; nucleotides outside the gene matches: 6. CDR3 sequence: CASSRTGLRSPLHF. Here the CDR3 DNA reads TGTGCCAGCAGCCGGACAGGGTTGCGATCACCCCTCCACTTT.

This clonotype was seen only a few times. The V and J genes are TRBV6-5 and TRBJ1-4; D is possibly TRBD1 (5 bases). V gave up 1 base and J gave up 0 bases, with 12 bases separating them. The CDR3 runs 17 residues. Per germline, CDR1 MNHEY and CDR2 SVGAGI. The CDR3 DNA sequence: TGTGCCAGCAGTTACTTGGGGGTGGACGCAACTAATGAAAAACTGTTTTTT. Its protein is CASSYLGVDATNEKLFF.

In the case of this clonotype: One end of the junction varies from germline; a read error may be responsible. The chain carries TRBV7-2 and TRBJ1-5; D is ambiguous. In germline, CDR1 is SGHTA, CDR2 FQGNSA. The CDR3 totals 14 residues. The chain's CDR3 is CASSSTVPNRPQHF. The CDR3 DNA reads TGTGCCAGCAGTTCTACAGTGCCCAATCGGCCCCAGCATTTT.

This chain uses TRBV4-3 with TRBJ2-4; tentative D call: TRBD1 (6 bases). Gene TRBJ2-7 matches the end of the DNA better, so the J call may be wrong. This CDR3 contains 15 residues. Germline lookup yields CDR1 LGHNA and CDR2 YSLEER. Written as DNA, the CDR3 is TGCGCCAGCAGCCAAGATTGGGACACAACCTACGAGCAGTACTTC. Protein product: CASSQDWDTTYEQYF.

A note on this clonotype: One end of the junction does not line up with germline, which may come from a read error. The chain uses TRBV15 and TRBJ1-5, with D perhaps matching TRBD1 (6 bases). The CDR3 contains 15 residues. CDR1 is LNHNV, CDR2 YYDKDF, per germline (reference sequence). The CDR3 nucleotides are TGTGCCACCAGCAGACAGGGTGGGGGCAATCGGCCCCAGCATTTT. It yields the protein CATSRQGGGNRPQHF.

This clonotype was observed a few times. The chain combines TRBV20-1 with TRBJ2-5, with D possibly TRBD2 on 6 matching bases. Trimming stripped 4 bases from V and 4 bases from J, with 10 bases between. CDR1 is DFQATT and CDR2 is SNEGSKA in the germline V gene (reference sequence). CDR3 length: 12 amino acids. CDR3 sequence (DNA): TGCAGTGCTAAAGGGAGGCGAGAGACCCAGTACTTC. Translated: CSAKGRRETQYF.

The rearrangement joins TRBV12-3 or TRBV12-4 to TRBJ2-3, with D hard to call. V was trimmed by 4 bases and J by 6 bases, leaving 14 bases between them. The CDR3 is 14 residues long. CDR3 loop: CASSSPDRWDTQYF. In DNA, the CDR3 is TGTGCCAGCAGTTCCCCGGACCGATGGGATACGCAGTATTTT.

The chain uses TRBV24-1 and TRBJ1-2; 10 bases fit TRBD1. The CDR3 loop spans 14 amino acids. The junction had 5 bases not matched to a gene; V was cut back by 3 bases and J by 8 bases. CDR1 is KGHDR, CDR2 SFDVKD, per germline. The CDR3 here is CATSDPGTGEGYTF. The CDR3 nucleotides are TGTGCCACCAGTGATCCAGGGACAGGGGAAGGCTACACCTTC.

This clonotype has only a few counts. The chain is built from TRBV20-1 and TRBJ2-1; 8 positions match TRBD2. Germline V CDR1 and CDR2: DFQATT, SNEGSKA (reference sequence). The CDR3 loop spans 14 amino acids. V dropped 7 bases and J dropped 7; count of bases not matched to a gene: 12. This CDR3 is CSGYGGAIQNEQFF. The DNA of the CDR3 is TGCAGTGGGTACGGGGGGGCTATTCAAAATGAGCAGTTCTTC.

This clonotype was detected only a few times. For the CDR3, the DNA is TGTGCCAGCGCTTTCCACGGGGAGCTGTTTTTT. This encodes CASAFHGELFF. The gene calls are TRBV6-5 and TRBJ2-2, with unresolved D. Germline V gives CDR1 MNHEY, CDR2 SVGAGI. V lost 8 bases and J lost 7, with 8 bases in between. The CDR3 contains 11 residues.

The chain carries TRBV5-1 and TRBJ2-7; no reliable D call. Looked up from germline, CDR1 is SGHRS and CDR2 is YFSETQ. The CDR3 spans 12 residues. Trimming removed 4 bases from V and 5 bases from J, with 10 bases in between. CDR3 sequence reads: CASSPGSDEQYF. The CDR3 nucleotides are TGCGCCAGCAGCCCGGGTTCGGACGAGCAGTACTTC.

A note on this clonotype: Sequence at one end of the junction differs from germline and may be a read error. The chain is built from TRBV29-1 and TRBJ2-5; maybe TRBD1 (6 bases). Looked up from germline, CDR1 is SQVTM and CDR2 is ANQGSEA. The CDR3 sequence is 17 residues long. The DNA for the CDR3 is TGCAGCGTCGAAGGGGGATGGGATGCTCCGCCGCAAGAGACCCAGTACTTC. It is translated as CSVEGGWDAPPQETQYF.

This clonotype was seen a few times. This chain uses TRBV7-9 with TRBJ1-2, with D perhaps matching TRBD1 (6 bases). V was pared by 0 bases and J by 8 bases, with 16 bases between. This CDR3 comprises 15 residues. Germline V CDR1 and CDR2: SEHNR, FQNEAQ (reference sequence). In nucleotides, the CDR3 is TGTGCCAGCAGCTTAGCTGTCGCAGGGGTAGGAGGCTACACCTTC. Protein: CASSLAVAGVGGYTF.

This clonotype was observed a handful of times. The DNA for the CDR3 is TGTGCCACCAGCACTAGGTTCGAGGGGGCGCGAGAGCAGTACTTC. As protein: CATSTRFEGAREQYF. The gene calls are TRBV15 and TRBJ2-7, with 7 bases aligning to TRBD1. The length of the CDR3 is 15 residues. In germline, CDR1 is LNHNV, CDR2 YYDKDF (reference sequence). J was trimmed by 7 bases and V by 4 bases; bases with no gene match: 13. Full variable domain (missing parts from reference TRBV15 and TRBJ2-7): DAMVIQNPRYQVTQFGKPVTLSCSQTLNHNVMYWYQQKSSQAPKLLFHYYDKDFNNEADTPDNFQSRRPNTSFCFLDIRSPGLGDTAMYLCATSTRFEGAREQYFGPGTRLTVT.

The chain joins TRBV7-2 to TRBJ2-7; D possibly matches TRBD1 or TRBD2 (5 bases each). V was clipped by 1 base and J by 1 base, with 11 bases between them. Germline CDR1 SGHTA, CDR2 FQGNSA. The CDR3 contains 15 residues. The CDR3 region is CASSLVSGRSYEQYF. As DNA, the CDR3 is TGTGCCAGCAGCTTAGTTTCGGGACGATCCTACGAGCAGTACTTC.

The chain combines TRBV6-2 or TRBV6-3 with TRBJ2-3; D gene ambiguous. Germline loops: CDR1 MNHEY, CDR2 SVGEGT. This CDR3 comprises 14 residues. V gave up 8 bases and J gave up 1 base, with 13 bases separating them. CDR3 bases: TGTGCCAGCGAATCACCGGGCCGCACAGATACGCAGTATTTT. It specifies CASESPGRTDTQYF.